The clone carrying this TCR beta chain was detected only a few times. The antigen is undetermined. The entry originates in a study of blood T cells in healthy people across ages. Overall study context: The template switching approach captured approximately one barcoded beta molecule for every two T cells. Overall study results and limits: What prevented conclusive comparison of naive and antigen-experienced cells was that PBMCs were unsorted.

The V gene lost 10 bases and the J gene lost 0 bases, with 19 bases spanning the gap. Germline CDR1 is MNHNS and CDR2 is SASEGT. The CDR3 runs 15 residues. The donors, aged about 6 to 95, were healthy Caucasians from Russia. A second about 7 to 11 cycle PCR used barcoded and J-beta primers. Every molecule of cDNA carried a tag from a template-switch adaptor with 12 random nucleotides. TCRdb itself ran the 5' RACE reads through MiXCR, one entry per CDR3 protein. The sample has 800,000 to 950,000 distinct CDR3 sequences, about 37% seen once. J is TRBJ2-7 and V is TRBV6-1; D possibly corresponds to TRBD1 (8 bases). This receptor was obtained from a man in his late teens or twenties in good health. Sequenced sample: blood. This chain's CDR3 is CATRAGQEISYEQYF. CDR3 nucleotide sequence: TGTGCCACCCGAGCGGGACAGGAGATCTCCTACGAGCAGTACTTC.